This TCR beta chain was recovered during a study of CD8+ T cells in alopecia areata. Study background: Treatment of the treated patients consisted of oral tofacitinib, 5 to 10 mg twice daily. Whole-study results and caveats: Lesional scalp exceeded normal scalp in clonality, especially in alopecia totalis/universalis.

Researchers picked out CD4+ and CD8+ T cells from PBMCs by sorting. Extracted from the samples, RNA was reverse transcribed into cDNA to serve as the sequencing template. Sequencing used immunoSEQ multiplex PCR; TCRdb keeps in-frame clones, though not all of them. This table holds around 200,000 clones, roughly 60% found once. Germline CDR1 reads MGHRA; CDR2 reads YSYEKL. The CDR3 has 18 residues. V was pared by 0 bases and J by 3 bases, with 8 bases of the junction left unmatched. In the case of this clone: What it recognizes is unknown.

The starting material was CD4+ T cells sorted from blood, obtained at week 0. This chain connects TRBV4-1 to TRBJ2-5; TRBD1 agrees at 12 bases. The TCR was taken from a human donor with alopecia areata. The CDR3 protein is CASSQEGWGQGAEETQYF. The CDR3 bases are TGCGCCAGCAGCCAAGAAGGGTGGGGACAGGGGGCTGAAGAGACCCAGTACTTC.